This T cell receptor (beta chain) was observed in a study of OX40 agonist ivuxolimab in advanced cancers. Context from the whole study: Ivuxolimab, which targeted the costimulatory receptor OX40 (CD134), was an agonistic, fully human IgG2 monoclonal antibody. Intravenous ivuxolimab was administered to patients every 2 weeks at six dose levels: 0.01, 0.1, 0.3, 1.5, 3 and 10 mg/kg. Of the approximately 54 dose-escalation patients, hepatocellular carcinoma was present in about 20, melanoma in around 15, renal cell carcinoma in 9 and head and neck cancer in 9. A male proportion of around 81% and a mean age of approximately 62 years, ranging from about 20 to 85, were recorded for the dose-escalation cohort. Patients were allowed to have had prior anti-PD-1, anti-PD-L1 or anti-CTLA-4 therapy, and around two fifths of the dose-escalation patients had been treated with checkpoint inhibitors. Partial responses occurred in three dose-escalation patients, of whom one had hepatocellular carcinoma and two had cutaneous melanoma. The point of sequencing TCRbeta in the periphery was to test whether ivuxolimab changed TCR sequence diversity and drove clonal T-cell expansion. The paper describes the monotherapy dose-escalation part (N ≈ 50 patients) of the phase I trial of ivuxolimab.

For sequencing of the TCRbeta CDR3 region, genomic DNA was extracted from the sorted cells. The immunoSEQ Assay was used for sequencing of TCRbeta CDR3 regions. TCRdb retrieved this table from immuneACCESS and kept in-frame rearrangements only. Not all clones are present; in checked studies, unresolved V genes account for under half, and no reason is known for the remainder. This sample lists about 22,000 clones; more than 75% were detected once. The ten largest clones represent around 49% of the sample. The trial excluded patients who had a history of autoimmune disease or were on systemic immunosuppression. In every dose cohort, peripheral blood was drawn for TCR sequencing at baseline, cycle 4 day 1, and cycle 7 day 1. Samples were obtained from an open-label, multicenter, first-in-human phase I dose-escalation trial of ivuxolimab. Adults with locally advanced or metastatic melanoma, renal cell carcinoma, hepatocellular carcinoma or head and neck squamous cell carcinoma were enrolled in the trial. CD4+ and CD8+ T cells were sorted separately from peripheral blood before TCR sequencing.

As encoded in the germline V gene, CDR1 is SGHTA while CDR2 is FQGTGA. V is shortened by 2 bases, J by 2 bases, and the region joining them spans 13 bases. Including the terminal cysteine and phenylalanine, the CDR3 comprises 15 residues. The CDR3 DNA has 45 bases and is translated from base 1. What the work shows at the level of the full study, not this receptor alone: On average, CD8+ T cells showed more expanded clones than CD4+ T cells after ivuxolimab. Which antigens the clonally expanded peripheral T cells were specific for was not determined. In the 0.1-3.0 mg/kg groups, partial responders were among the patients with the lowest normalized peripheral clonal expansion, particularly in CD8+ T cells. Low levels of normalized T-cell clonal expansion were also seen in some patients who did not respond. At doses of 0.1 to 3.0 mg/kg, clonal expansion of both CD4+ and CD8+ T cells in blood was seen between baseline and week 6.

With respect to this clone: Its cognate antigen has yet to be identified. Qualities for individual bases were not recorded, and no much larger clone is one base off.

The sequence is built from TRBV7-3 and TRBJ2-7; TRBD2 could be the D gene, as 6 bases match. The TCR originated in an adult with an advanced solid tumor such as melanoma, head and neck, liver or kidney cancer. The material was CD4+ or CD8+ T cells sorted from blood, obtained in a trial of the OX40 agonist ivuxolimab. The base sequence is TGTGCCAGCAGCTTAGGGCCTAGCGCTACCTACGAGCAGTACTTC. Its product reads: CASSLGPSATYEQYF.